This T cell receptor (beta chain) is from a study of early T cells in non-severe SARS-CoV-2 infection. Study-wide context: Sequencing targeted bulk RNA from unsorted whole blood, leaving chains unpaired.

Attachment of unique molecular identifiers was made to individual cDNA molecules. MiXCR, run by TCRdb on the 5' RACE reads, gives a single entry per CDR3 protein. Of some 30,000 distinct CDR3 sequences in the sample, around 4.1% were seen once. Study results and limitations: VDJdb matching favored anti-spike CD8 responses, missing private and CD4 specificities.

This clonotype was picked up many times. Its target is unknown. In germline, CDR1 is WNHNN, CDR2 SYGVQD (reference sequence). With V trimmed by 3 bases and J by 2 bases, 4 bases remained unmatched. The CDR3 is 14 amino acids. The sample consisted of whole blood. The receptor was isolated from an adult who was a healthcare worker with PCR-confirmed SARS-CoV-2 infection or an uninfected control (not recorded which). The J gene is TRBJ2-7, the V gene TRBV10-1; 7 nucleotides line up with TRBD1. CDR3 nucleotides: TGCGCCAGCAGTGAAGGGGGCGGCCCCTACGAGCAGTACTTC. Its protein product is CASSEGGGPYEQYF.